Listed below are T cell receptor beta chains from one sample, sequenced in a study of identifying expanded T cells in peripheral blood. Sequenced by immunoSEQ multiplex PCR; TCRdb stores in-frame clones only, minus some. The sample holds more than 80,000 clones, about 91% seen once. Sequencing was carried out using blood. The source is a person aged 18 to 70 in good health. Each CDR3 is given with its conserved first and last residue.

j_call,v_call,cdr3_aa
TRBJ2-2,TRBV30,CAWTAGTGHTGELFF
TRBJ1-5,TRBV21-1,CASSPLLATWHHQPQHF
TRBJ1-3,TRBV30,CASTTGAGGNTIYF
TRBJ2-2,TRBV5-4,CASSSGTTRQGGELFF
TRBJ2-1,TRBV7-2,CASSSSFAAHEQFF
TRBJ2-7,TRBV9,CASSVVSAGEQYF
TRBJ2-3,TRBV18,CASSTQNRDTQYF
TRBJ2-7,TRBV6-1,CASSEVAISSYEQYF
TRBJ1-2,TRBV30,CAWTPGLINYGYTF
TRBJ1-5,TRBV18,CASSQWGSNQPQHF
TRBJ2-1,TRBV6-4,CASSDGTGTYNEQFF
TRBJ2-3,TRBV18,CASSPGLAGVDTQYF
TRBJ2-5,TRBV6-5,CASSFTGGNQETQYF
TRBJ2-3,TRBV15,CATSRGRVQDTQYF
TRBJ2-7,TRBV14,CASSQDSGRVEQYF
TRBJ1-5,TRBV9,CASSVGDQPQHF
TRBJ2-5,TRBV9,CASSDRSGLGAETQYF
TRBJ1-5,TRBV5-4,CASSQAVGAFQPQHF
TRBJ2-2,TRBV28,CASSLIGEATGELFF
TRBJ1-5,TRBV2,CASHYRGSNQPQHF
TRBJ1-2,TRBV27,CASSSGYGYTF
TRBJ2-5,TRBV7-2,CASSWTQETQYF
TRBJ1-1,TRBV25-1,CASRVNTEAFF